A single sample is the source of the 18 T cell receptor beta chains below, sequenced in a study of cytomegalovirus exposure and HLA in healthy donors. This PCR relied on a set of 60 Vbeta primers and 13 Jbeta primers. TCRdb keeps only in-frame clones here, not all; method: immunoSEQ multiplex PCR. This table holds a few hundred thousand clones, 80% to 90% found once. Sequencing input: PBMCs. The receptors originated from a man aged 25 to 45 in good health and CMV-seronegative.

This clone was detected a few times. The chain uses TRBV4-3 and TRBJ1-1; D call uncertain. Per germline, CDR1 LGHNA and CDR2 YSLEER. V was cut by 4 bases and J by 11 bases, with 11 bases left in between. This CDR3 contains 11 residues. CDR3 sequence reads: CASSRDGEAFF. The CDR3 DNA follows: TGCGCCAGCAGCCGGGATGGGGAGGCTTTCTTT.

The V gene is TRBV7-9, the J gene TRBJ2-1; TRBD2 aligns across 10 bases. V trimming: 5 bases; J trimming: 6 bases; junction bases outside the gene matches: 7. Germline lookup yields CDR1 SEHNR and CDR2 FQNEAQ (reference sequence). This CDR3 has 15 amino acids. In DNA form, the CDR3 reads TGTGCCAGCAGCAAAAGGACTAGCGGATCCAATGAGCAGTTCTTC. This sequence encodes CASSKRTSGSNEQFF.

The V gene is TRBV27, the J gene TRBJ2-7; the match to TRBD2 covers 7 bases. After removal of 5 bases from V and 3 bases from J, the junction contained 7 bases not matched to a gene. CDR3 length equals 14 residues. Germline loops: CDR1 MNHEY, CDR2 SMNVEV (reference sequence). The CDR3 coding sequence is TGTGCCAGCAGTCCGCGGGAGTACGGCTACGAGCAGTACTTC. It codes for CASSPREYGYEQYF.

Worth noting for this clone: The same CDR3 arises from other DNA sequences in this sample as well. The chain has TRBV6-4 and TRBJ2-1; tentative D call: TRBD2 (5 bases). The germline CDR1 and CDR2 sequences are MRHNA and SNTAGT. This CDR3 is 15 amino acids long. Trimming left V 3 bases short and J 2 bases short, with 11 bases between. The CDR3, as DNA: TGTGCCAGCAGTGAAACGGGGAGCACCTACAATGAGCAGTTCTTC. This sequence encodes CASSETGSTYNEQFF.

The rearrangement links TRBV7-9 to TRBJ2-7; 10 bases align to TRBD1. Trimming removed 4 bases from V and 10 bases from J; junction bases left unmatched: 13. The length of the CDR3 is 15 residues. Looked up from germline, CDR1 is SEHNR and CDR2 is FQNEAQ (reference sequence). The CDR3 loop is CASSSRDRGPLRQYF. The CDR3 nucleotides read TGTGCCAGCAGCTCCCGGGACAGGGGTCCCTTGCGCCAGTACTTC.

The chain joins TRBV2 to TRBJ2-1, with TRBD2 matching over 9 bases. This CDR3 region has 13 residues. J lost 8 bases, V lost 7 bases, and 6 bases had no gene match. CDR1 and CDR2 (germline): SNHLY, FYNNEI. Here the CDR3 DNA reads TGTGCCAGCAACGCGGGGGGGCACTATGAGCAGTTCTTC. Its translation: CASNAGGHYEQFF.

This clone was counted a single time. This chain connects TRBV5-1 to TRBJ2-1; 14 nucleotides agree with TRBD2. With V trimmed by 4 bases and J by 5 bases, 8 bases remained unmatched. This CDR3 spans 17 amino acids. CDR1 is SGHRS and CDR2 is YFSETQ in the germline V gene. CDR3 residues: CASSATSGGAMDNEQFF. Written as DNA, the CDR3 is TGCGCCAGCAGCGCGACTAGCGGGGGGGCCATGGACAATGAGCAGTTCTTC. Looking up the rest from reference TRBV5-1 and TRBJ2-1 gives the full variable domain: KAGVTQTPRYLIKTRGQQVTLSCSPISGHRSVSWYQQTPGQGLQFLFEYFSETQRNKGNFPGRFSGRQFSNSRSEMNVSTLELGDSALYLCASSATSGGAMDNEQFFGPGTRLTVL.

The chain couples TRBV6-5 to TRBJ2-3, with 11 bases that match TRBD2. V was pared by 3 bases and J by 5 bases, with 7 bases of the junction left unmatched. Germline loops: CDR1 MNHEY, CDR2 SVGAGI. CDR3 length: 16 residues. The CDR3 bases are TGTGCCAGCAGTTATCTTAGCGGGGGGGTGGTAGATACGCAGTATTTT. Translated, it gives CASSYLSGGVVDTQYF.

The chain has TRBV6-6 and TRBJ2-7; weak D call: TRBD1 (6 bases). Trimming cost V 4 bases and J 4 bases, with 14 bases left between them. This CDR3 is built from 14 residues. The V gene's germline CDR1 is MNHNY and CDR2 SVGAGI (reference sequence). This CDR3 reads CASSFGQIYYEQYF. CDR3 nucleotides: TGTGCCAGCAGTTTCGGACAGATTTATTACGAGCAGTACTTC.

The rearrangement joins TRBV15 to TRBJ2-3; TRBD2 matches 10 bases. Germline CDR1 and CDR2: LNHNV and YYDKDF (reference sequence). The V gene end was trimmed by 0 bases and the J gene end by 2 bases; junction bases not matched to a gene: 11. The CDR3 has 19 residues. CDR3 region: CATSRDPWLAGVDTDTQYF. In nucleotides, the CDR3 is TGTGCCACCAGCAGAGATCCGTGGCTAGCGGGGGTTGACACAGATACGCAGTATTTT. Based on the CDR3 plus reference TRBV15 and TRBJ2-3, the full variable domain is DAMVIQNPRYQVTQFGKPVTLSCSQTLNHNVMYWYQQKSSQAPKLLFHYYDKDFNNEADTPDNFQSRRPNTSFCFLDIRSPGLGDTAMYLCATSRDPWLAGVDTDTQYFGPGTRLTVL.

V is TRBV5-4 and J is TRBJ2-4; possible D gene TRBD2, 5 bases. The CDR3 is 15 amino acids. CDR1 SGHNT and CDR2 YYREEE come from the germline V gene (reference sequence). The V gene lost 4 bases and the J gene lost 2 bases, with 13 bases spanning the gap. CDR3 protein: CASSRGRETKNIQYF. The DNA of the CDR3 is TGTGCCAGCAGCCGGGGTAGGGAGACCAAAAACATTCAGTACTTC.

V and J are TRBV7-9 and TRBJ1-2; possible D gene TRBD1, 6 bases. V lost 0 bases, J lost 5 bases, and 10 bases lay in between. The CDR3 spans 14 residues. CDR1 is SEHNR and CDR2 is FQNEAQ in the germline V gene (reference sequence). CDR3 nucleotides: TGTGCCAGCAGCTTAGCGCCCGGACAGTATGGCTACACCTTC. This sequence encodes CASSLAPGQYGYTF.

The V and J genes are TRBV5-6 and TRBJ1-2; weak D call: TRBD1 (5 bases). The germline CDR1 and CDR2 sequences are SGHDT and YYEEEE. The CDR3 length is 14 residues. V lost 0 bases and J 8 bases, leaving 14 bases between the germline ends. CDR3 sequence: CASSLAGGGPGYTF. The CDR3 bases are TGTGCCAGCAGCTTGGCCGGGGGGGGACCCGGCTACACCTTC.

The chain employs TRBV6-1 and TRBJ2-7, with D perhaps matching TRBD1 (6 bases). Looked up from germline, CDR1 is MNHNS and CDR2 is SASEGT. V was shortened by 5 bases and J by 4 bases, with 6 bases between the two germline ends. This CDR3 spans 11 amino acids. CDR3 sequence reads: CASSRGYEQYF. The DNA for the CDR3 is TGTGCCAGCAGTAGGGGGTACGAGCAGTACTTC.

V and J are TRBV5-1 and TRBJ2-7; D might be TRBD2 (6 bases). The germline V gene encodes CDR1 SGHRS and CDR2 YFSETQ. The CDR3 is 14 residues long. V was trimmed by 4 bases and J by 3 bases, leaving 14 bases between them. The DNA for the CDR3 is TGCGCCAGCAGCCGCGGGGACGGCAGCTACGAGCAGTACTTC. The encoded protein is CASSRGDGSYEQYF.

V usage is TRBV6-6 and J usage is TRBJ2-7, with a tentative D call TRBD2 (6 bases). The CDR3 extends over 15 amino acids. Germline CDR1 and CDR2: MNHNY and SVGAGI (reference sequence). V lost 2 bases to trimming and J lost 2 bases, with 13 bases between them. The CDR3 bases are TGTGCCAGCAGTTACCCAGCGGGTTCGACCTACGAGCAGTACTTC. Its translation: CASSYPAGSTYEQYF.

The V gene is TRBV6-5, the J gene TRBJ2-3; 8 bases line up with TRBD1. This CDR3 is built from 14 residues. J was trimmed by 5 bases and V by 9 bases; bases with no gene match: 10. Germline values: CDR1 MNHEY, CDR2 SVGAGI. Here the CDR3 reads CASYAGQGLDTQYF. The CDR3 region has the DNA TGTGCCAGTTACGCCGGACAGGGCTTAGATACGCAGTATTTT.

This rearrangement joins TRBV6-4 to TRBJ1-4; perhaps TRBD1 as D (5 bases). This CDR3 has 15 residues. V lost 3 bases and J lost 5, with 13 bases in between. The germline gives CDR1 MRHNA, CDR2 SNTAGT. The CDR3 nucleotides are TGTGCCAGCAGTGAAATAAGTGGGGCGAATGAAAAACTGTTTTTT. Translating gives CASSEISGANEKLFF.